Detailed here is one TCR beta chain. The antigen remains undetermined. This sample was included in a study of response to subunit inactivated influenza vaccine. General study points: Every seasonal influenza vaccination brings in few new T cells, the authors suggested.

Germline CDR1 reads MRHNA; CDR2 reads SNTAGT. The length of the CDR3 is 21 residues. V dropped 5 bases and J dropped 1 base, with 29 bases sitting between them. TCRdb used MiXCR to reprocess the RT-PCR reads, holding one entry per CDR3 protein. The sample comprises around 540,000 distinct CDR3 sequences, about an eighth of which are singletons, and about 9.4% rests with the top ten. The V call is TRBV6-4, the J call TRBJ2-2; D perhaps matches TRBD2 (6 bases). This sample comprised PBMCs from blood, obtained on the day of vaccination. The TCR sequence derives from a man aged 45-60 years who received an inactivated influenza vaccine. CDR3 amino acids: CASSTYVLRRSAGLNTGELFF. CDR3 coding DNA: TGTGCCAGCAGTACGTACGTCCTCAGGAGGTCCGCGGGGTTGAACACCGGGGAGCTGTTTTTT.